Shown below are 15 T cell receptor beta chains from a single sample sequenced in a study of vaccination effects on CD4 cells after COVID-19. The antigens these receptors bind are not known. The authors isolated CD4+ T cells after ten to eleven days of culture. Sequencing used immunoSEQ multiplex PCR; TCRdb keeps in-frame clones, though not all of them. Found here are roughly 31,000 clones, 70% of them singletons; the top ten hold about 4%. The sequenced sample was CD4+ T cells from PBMCs cultured without peptide, obtained before COVID-19 vaccination. These receptors all stem from a human donor who received a COVID-19 vaccine.

The chain combines TRBV15 with TRBJ2-7, with D maybe TRBD2 (6 bases). CDR1 is LNHNV and CDR2 is YYDKDF in the germline V gene (reference sequence). CDR3 length: 14 amino acids. Trimming cost V 4 bases and J 2 bases, with 12 bases left between them. The chain's CDR3 is CATSTRLDPYEQYF. The CDR3 nucleotides are TGTGCCACCAGCACCCGACTAGACCCCTACGAGCAGTACTTC. Variable domain in full (rest from reference TRBV15 and TRBJ2-7): DAMVIQNPRYQVTQFGKPVTLSCSQTLNHNVMYWYQQKSSQAPKLLFHYYDKDFNNEADTPDNFQSRRPNTSFCFLDIRSPGLGDTAMYLCATSTRLDPYEQYFGPGTRLTVT.

CDR3 amino acids: CAWSAPRQKVRRGEAYYDEQYF. The CDR3 nucleotides read TGTGCCTGGAGTGCCCCTCGACAGAAGGTCAGACGAGGTGAGGCCTACTACGACGAGCAGTACTTC. The chain has TRBV30 and TRBJ2-7; a possible D gene is TRBD1 (5 bases). This CDR3 contains 22 residues. Per germline, CDR1 GTSNPN and CDR2 SVGIG (reference sequence). The V and J ends lost 1 base and 5 bases respectively, with 39 bases between them.

This chain joins TRBV2 and TRBJ2-1; 13 bases align to TRBD2. CDR1 and CDR2 from the germline V gene are SNHLY and FYNNEI. Trimming removed 9 bases from V and 7 bases from J; junction bases left unmatched: 18. This CDR3 has 18 amino acids. The chain's CDR3 is CAREPGLAGSQFRNEQFF. CDR3 sequence (DNA): TGTGCCAGAGAACCGGGACTAGCGGGGTCACAGTTTCGGAATGAGCAGTTCTTC. The full variable domain, rest sourced from reference TRBV2 and TRBJ2-1, is EPEVTQTPSHQVTQMGQEVILRCVPISNHLYFYWYRQILGQKVEFLVSFYNNEISEKSEIFDDQFSVERPDGSNFTLKIRSTKLEDSAMYFCAREPGLAGSQFRNEQFFGPGTRLTVL.

This clone was seen a single time. The chain links TRBV5-5 to TRBJ1-1, with D tentatively TRBD1 (5 bases). The CDR3 has 14 residues. Germline lookup yields CDR1 SGHKS and CDR2 YYEKEE (reference sequence). V was trimmed by 2 bases and J by 3 bases, leaving 11 bases between them. CDR3 DNA sequence: TGTGCCAGCAGCTTAGGACAAGCCTACACTGAAGCTTTCTTT. Its protein is CASSLGQAYTEAFF.

The chain uses TRBV4-1 and TRBJ2-1, with D perhaps TRBD1 or TRBD2 (5 bases each). CDR3 length equals 18 residues. The V end was cut by 1 base, the J end by 3 bases, with 19 bases between. The V gene's germline CDR1 is MGHRA and CDR2 YSYEKL. CDR3 residues: CASSQASLVGEHYNEQFF. In nucleotides, the CDR3 is TGCGCCAGCAGCCAAGCCTCATTAGTAGGGGAGCACTACAATGAGCAGTTCTTC.

V gene TRBV6-5 combines with J gene TRBJ1-5; 7 bases line up with TRBD1. The V gene end was trimmed by 5 bases and the J gene end by 5 bases; junction bases not matched to a gene: 6. This CDR3 is 14 amino acids long. Germline loops: CDR1 MNHEY, CDR2 SVGAGI. CDR3 amino acids: CASSNRDSYQPQHF. CDR3 bases: TGTGCCAGCAGTAACCGGGACAGTTATCAGCCCCAGCATTTT.

The chain employs TRBV10-3 and TRBJ2-7; D is undetermined. The V and J ends lost 2 bases and 0 bases respectively, with 8 bases between them. The CDR3 contains 14 residues. Per germline, CDR1 ENHRY and CDR2 SYGVKD. CDR3 nucleotide sequence: TGTGCCATCAGTGAGCTCAGTAGCTCCTACGAGCAGTACTTC. Its protein product is CAISELSSSYEQYF.

Only a few counts were recorded for this clone. The chain carries TRBV5-1 and TRBJ2-2; D gene ambiguous. The CDR3 is 15 amino acids. Trimming cost V 4 bases and J 3 bases, with 13 bases left between them. CDR1 is SGHRS and CDR2 is YFSETQ in the germline V gene. The CDR3 reads CASSPGTDYTGELFF. The CDR3 nucleotides are TGCGCCAGCAGCCCTGGAACAGATTACACCGGGGAGCTGTTTTTT.

The CDR3, as DNA: TGTGCCAGCAGCAAAGAAGAAAGGGGGACTAGCGGGGGATATACGCAGTATTTT. It is translated as CASSKEERGTSGGYTQYF. The V gene is TRBV21-1, the J gene TRBJ2-3; the table's D call TRBD2 went unverified against the DNA. TRBV21-1 is tagged as a pseudogene. There are 18 residues in the CDR3.

This chain links TRBV5-1 with TRBJ2-1, with 8 bases aligning to TRBD2. The CDR3 consists of 17 residues. CDR1 is SGHRS, CDR2 YFSETQ, per germline. V shed 1 base and J 2 bases; nucleotides not matched to a gene: 8. The CDR3 bases are TGCGCCAGCAGCTTGAGGTCCGGGAGGGACACCTACAATGAGCAGTTCTTC. Translating gives CASSLRSGRDTYNEQFF.

J is TRBJ2-7 and V is TRBV5-4, with 10 nucleotides matching TRBD2. CDR3 length: 16 residues. Germline CDR1 and CDR2: SGHNT and YYREEE (reference sequence). The V gene end was trimmed by 0 bases and the J gene end by 7 bases; junction bases not matched to a gene: 10. The CDR3: CASSLEPQREGGEQYF. CDR3 nucleotide sequence: TGTGCCAGCAGCTTGGAGCCTCAGCGGGAGGGTGGTGAGCAGTACTTC.

The gene calls are TRBV11-3 and TRBJ2-7, with TRBD2 matching over 8 bases. CDR3 size: 12 residues. V lost 3 bases and J lost 6; bases outside the gene matches: 1. Germline lookup yields CDR1 SGHNT and CDR2 YENEEA. CDR3 in amino acids: CASSFGGGEQYF. CDR3 coding DNA: TGTGCCAGCAGCTTCGGGGGGGGCGAGCAGTACTTC.

V gene TRBV11-2 combines with J gene TRBJ2-5; D gene unclear. Between the trimmed V and J ends, which lost 5 bases and 2 bases, there was a span of 12 bases. CDR3 size: 14 residues. Germline V gene lookup returns CDR1 SGHAT and CDR2 FQNNGV. The CDR3 nucleotides are TGTGCCAGCAGCCCGAGTCGGCAACAAGAGACCCAGTACTTC. This encodes CASSPSRQQETQYF. Full variable domain (outside the CDR3, taken from reference TRBV11-2 and TRBJ2-5): EAGVAQSPRYKIIEKRQSVAFWCNPISGHATLYWYQQILGQGPKLLIQFQNNGVVDDSQLPKDRFSAERLKGVDSTLKIQPAKLEDSAVYLCASSPSRQQETQYFGPGTRLLVL.

The V and J genes are TRBV5-6 and TRBJ2-4, with a possible D match to TRBD1 (5 bases). The ends were cut back, 2 bases at V and 0 bases at J, with 9 bases in the middle. Germline values: CDR1 SGHDT, CDR2 YYEEEE. The CDR3 runs 15 residues. The CDR3 DNA sequence: TGTGCCAGCAGCTTCAGGGAACTAGCCAAAAACATTCAGTACTTC. Translating it yields CASSFRELAKNIQYF.

The chain combines TRBV11-2 with TRBJ2-7; a weak D match, TRBD1 (5 bases). Trimming left V 5 bases short and J 7 bases short, with 9 bases between. This CDR3 comprises 11 residues. Germline V gives CDR1 SGHAT, CDR2 FQNNGV. The CDR3 loop reads CASSEGVEQYF. The CDR3 nucleotides are TGTGCCAGCAGCGAAGGGGTGGAGCAGTACTTC.